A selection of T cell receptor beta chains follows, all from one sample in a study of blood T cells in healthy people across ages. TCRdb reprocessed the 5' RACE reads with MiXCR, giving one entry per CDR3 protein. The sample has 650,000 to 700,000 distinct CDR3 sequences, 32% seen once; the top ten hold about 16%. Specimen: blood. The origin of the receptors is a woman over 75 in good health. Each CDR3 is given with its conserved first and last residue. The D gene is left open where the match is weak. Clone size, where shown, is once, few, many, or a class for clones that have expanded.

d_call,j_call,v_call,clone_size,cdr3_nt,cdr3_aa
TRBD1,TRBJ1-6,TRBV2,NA,TGTGCCAGCAGTGTGGCCTTTGTGGAGGGGGCGCGTTATAATTCACCCCTCCACTTT,CASSVAFVEGARYNSPLHF
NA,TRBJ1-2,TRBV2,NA,TGTGCCAGCAGCGCCGGGACGTACAATGGCTACACCTTC,CASSAGTYNGYTF
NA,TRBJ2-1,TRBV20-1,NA,TGCAGTGCTAGACTACAGGGCTACAATGAGCAGTTCTTC,CSARLQGYNEQFF
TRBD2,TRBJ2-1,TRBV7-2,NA,TGTGCCAGCAGCTTAGCTAGCGGGGGGCCAGACAATGAGCAGTTCTTC,CASSLASGGPDNEQFF
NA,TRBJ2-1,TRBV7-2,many,TGTGCCAGCAGCTTAGGAGGGGCCAATGAGCAGTTCTTC,CASSLGGANEQFF
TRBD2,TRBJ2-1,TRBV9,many,TGTGCCAGCAGCGTAGCTAGCGGGGGGGCCGTTGAGCAGTTCTTC,CASSVASGGAVEQFF
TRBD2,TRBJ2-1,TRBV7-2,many,TGTGCCAGCAGCTTGGGGGATCCGGGACTAGCGTGGGGCAATGAGCAGTTCTTC,CASSLGDPGLAWGNEQFF
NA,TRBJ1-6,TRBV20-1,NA,TGCAGTGCTAGCGTACCGACCTCCTATAATTCACCCCTCCACTTT,CSASVPTSYNSPLHF
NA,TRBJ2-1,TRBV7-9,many,TGTGCCAGCAGCCGAGGGGCCGGGGGATCCTACAATGAGCAGTTCTTC,CASSRGAGGSYNEQFF
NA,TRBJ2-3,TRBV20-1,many,TGCAGTGCCGACGGTCGGCTCCAGGGGCAGTATTTT,CSADGRLQGQYF
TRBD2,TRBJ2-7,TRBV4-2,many,TGTGCCAGCAGCCAAGGCAGCGGGGACGCTTACGAGCAGTACTTC,CASSQGSGDAYEQYF
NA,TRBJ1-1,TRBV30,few,TGTGCCTGGAGTGTAAGTCGGAGAACGAACACTGAAGCTTTCTTT,CAWSVSRRTNTEAFF
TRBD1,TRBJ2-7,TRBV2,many,TGTGCCAGCAGAGTAGACAGGGTGGCACTCTACGAGCAGTACTTC,CASRVDRVALYEQYF
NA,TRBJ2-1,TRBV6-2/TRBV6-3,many,TGTGCCAGCAGTAGGGGGGCCACGGGGGGATCACTGGATGAGCAGTTCTTC,CASSRGATGGSLDEQFF
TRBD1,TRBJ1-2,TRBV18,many,TGTGCCAGCTCACCCGACAGGGATTCGAGTGGCTACACCTTC,CASSPDRDSSGYTF
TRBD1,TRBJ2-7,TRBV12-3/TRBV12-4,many,TGTGCCAGCAGTTTAGCACAGCCGTACAGGGGCAGAACCTACGAGCAGTACTTC,CASSLAQPYRGRTYEQYF
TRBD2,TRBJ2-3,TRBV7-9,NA,TGTGCCAGCAGCTCCCCTAGCGGGGGGGGCACAGATACGCAGTATTTT,CASSSPSGGGTDTQYF
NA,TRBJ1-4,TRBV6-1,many,TGTGCCAGCAGTAGATCCGTCGGGGGCAGGGGTCATCGGGCAACTAATGAAAAACTGTTTTTT,CASSRSVGGRGHRATNEKLFF
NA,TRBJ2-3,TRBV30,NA,TGTGCCTGGAGCGGGACCTCAGGGCAGTATTTT,CAWSGTSGQYF
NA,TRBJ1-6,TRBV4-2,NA,TGTGCCAGCAGCCAAGATTTAGACTCACCCCTCCACTTT,CASSQDLDSPLHF
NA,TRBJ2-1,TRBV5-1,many,TGCGCCAGCAGCTTGGAAGGGACCGATGAGCAGTTCTTC,CASSLEGTDEQFF
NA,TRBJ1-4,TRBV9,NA,TGTGCCAGCAGTGTGGCAACTAATGAAAAACTGTTTTTT,CASSVATNEKLFF
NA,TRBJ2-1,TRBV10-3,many,TGTGCCATCAGTGTTGGGGGGGGCCCCTACAATGAGCAGTTCTTC,CAISVGGGPYNEQFF
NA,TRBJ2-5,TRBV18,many,TGTGCCAGCTCACCAGGTGTCAGGGAACAAGAGACCCAGTACTTC,CASSPGVREQETQYF
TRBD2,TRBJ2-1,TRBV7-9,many,TGTGCCAGCAGCCCAGGACTAGCGGGGCCCTTCAATGAGCAGTTCTTC,CASSPGLAGPFNEQFF
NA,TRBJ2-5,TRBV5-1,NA,TGCGCCAGCAGCCCTGTAAAGGGGGTACAAGAGACCCAGTACTTC,CASSPVKGVQETQYF
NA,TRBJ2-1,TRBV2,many,TGTGCCAGCAGTGAATTCCAACAGGAGTTCTTC,CASSEFQQEFF
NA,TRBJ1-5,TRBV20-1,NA,TGCAGTGCTAGTACCGGGCCGAATCAGCCCCAGCATTTT,CSASTGPNQPQHF
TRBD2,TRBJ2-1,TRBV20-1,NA,TGCAGTGCTAGCACGGGGGGTCTCTACAATGAGCGGTTCTTC,CSASTGGLYNERFF
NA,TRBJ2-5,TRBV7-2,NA,TGTGCCAGCAGCTTAGGGGCGGCCACCCAGGGCGATGAGCAGTACTTC,CASSLGAATQGDEQYF
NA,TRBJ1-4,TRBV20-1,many,TGCAGTGGGGAAGCCGGGAATGGTGAAAAACTGTTTTTT,CSGEAGNGEKLFF
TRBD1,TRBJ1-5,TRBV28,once,TGTGCCAGCAGTCCGAGGACAGGCGGGTTACAGCCCCGGCATTTT,CASSPRTGGLQPRHF
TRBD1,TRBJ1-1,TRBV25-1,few,TGTGCCAGCAGTGAGGCAGGGGGGGCTTTCTTT,CASSEAGGAFF
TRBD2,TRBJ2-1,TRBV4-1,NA,TGCGCCAGCAGCCAACATAGCGGGAGCGCCTACAATGAGCAGTTCTTC,CASSQHSGSAYNEQFF
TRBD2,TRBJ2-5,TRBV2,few,TGTGCCAGCAGTGAATTCACGGGACTAGCGGGGGCCAGGAAGCTGTACTTC,CASSEFTGLAGARKLYF
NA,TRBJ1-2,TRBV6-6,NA,TGTGCCAGCAGTTTCCCCGGGGATGGCTACACCTTC,CASSFPGDGYTF
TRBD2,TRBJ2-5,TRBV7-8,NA,TGTGCCAGCAGCTTAGAACTAGCGGGGCTCCCGGGGGAGACCCAGTACTTC,CASSLELAGLPGETQYF
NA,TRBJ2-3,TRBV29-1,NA,TGCAGCGTTGAAAACGGAGGAGGTGGCACAGATACGCAGTATTTT,CSVENGGGGTDTQYF
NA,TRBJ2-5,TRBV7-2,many,TGTGCCAGCACCCCGGGGCAGGGAGGACAAGAGACCCAGTACTTC,CASTPGQGGQETQYF
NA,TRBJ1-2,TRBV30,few,TGTTCCTGGAGTGTACCGTTGAGGGAGGGCTACACCTTC,CSWSVPLREGYTF
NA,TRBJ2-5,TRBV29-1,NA,TGCAGCGTCTGGGAGAGAGGAGAGACCCAGTACTTC,CSVWERGETQYF
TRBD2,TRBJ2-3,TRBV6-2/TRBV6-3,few,TGTGCCAGCAGTCGTTTCCTTCGTGGGGCGCTAGCGGGGGTAACAGATACGCAGTATTTT,CASSRFLRGALAGVTDTQYF
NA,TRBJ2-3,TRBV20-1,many,TGCAGTGCTAGCCCCGTATATTTCGGGGGAGGTTCAGATACGCAGTATTTT,CSASPVYFGGGSDTQYF
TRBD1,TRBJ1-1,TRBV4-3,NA,TGCGCCAGCACCGGACAGGGTAACACTGAAGCTTTCTTT,CASTGQGNTEAFF